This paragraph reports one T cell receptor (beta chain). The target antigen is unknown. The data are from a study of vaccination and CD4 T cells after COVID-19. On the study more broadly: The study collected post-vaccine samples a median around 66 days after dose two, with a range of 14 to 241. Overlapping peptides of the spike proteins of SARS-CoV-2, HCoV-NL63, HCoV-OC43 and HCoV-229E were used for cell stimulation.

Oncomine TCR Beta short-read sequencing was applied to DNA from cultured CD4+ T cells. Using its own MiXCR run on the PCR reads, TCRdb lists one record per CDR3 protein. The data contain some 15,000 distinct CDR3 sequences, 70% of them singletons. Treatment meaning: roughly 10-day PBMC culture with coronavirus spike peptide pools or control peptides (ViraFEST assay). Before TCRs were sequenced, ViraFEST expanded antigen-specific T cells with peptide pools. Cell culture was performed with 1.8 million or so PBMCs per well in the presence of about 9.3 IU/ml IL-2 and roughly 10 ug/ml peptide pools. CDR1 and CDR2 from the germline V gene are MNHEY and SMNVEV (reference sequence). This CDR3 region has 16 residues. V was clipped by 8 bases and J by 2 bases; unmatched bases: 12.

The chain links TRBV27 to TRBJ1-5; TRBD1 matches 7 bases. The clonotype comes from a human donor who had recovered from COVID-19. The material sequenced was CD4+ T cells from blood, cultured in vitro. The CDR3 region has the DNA TGTGCCAGCCGAACAGGGGCCCGAGGGGGCAATCAGCCCCAGCATTTT. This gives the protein CASRTGARGGNQPQHF.